This is a list of T cell receptor beta chains from one sample in a study of OX40 agonist ivuxolimab in advanced cancers. TCRdb's table, derived via immunoSEQ multiplex PCR, lists solely in-frame clones and lacks some. The sample lists fewer than 75,000 clones; approximately 86% were seen once. The sequences come from CD4+ or CD8+ T cells sorted from blood, collected in a trial of the OX40 agonist ivuxolimab. Receptors originate from an adult with an advanced solid tumor such as melanoma, head and neck, liver or kidney cancer. CDR3s include the opening cysteine and the closing phenylalanine or tryptophan. The D gene is left open where the match is weak. Some rows mark clone size as missing; the rest say once, few, many or name a class of expanded clone.

DNA,CDR3,V,size,D,J
TGTGCCAGCAGCTTAGAGGGAATGACAGGGCGCGTGCAGTACTTC,CASSLEGMTGRVQYF,TRBV7-9,.,TRBD1,TRBJ2-7
TGTGCCAGCAGTCCCCCGGGGGCGAGGCGGGACACCGGGGAGCTGTTTTTT,CASSPPGARRDTGELFF,TRBV28,.,.,TRBJ2-2
TGTGCCAGCAGCTTAGGGGGGAGTTCGAATGAGCAGTTCTTC,CASSLGGSSNEQFF,TRBV11-2,.,.,TRBJ2-1
TGTGCCAGCAGCTTCGGGGCAGAACCTTTTAGGGAGACCCAGTACTTC,CASSFGAEPFRETQYF,TRBV5-6,.,.,TRBJ2-5
TGTGCCAGCACCAACTGGGTAGCGGGAGTAACAGATACGCAGTATTTT,CASTNWVAGVTDTQYF,TRBV4-2,few,TRBD2,TRBJ2-3
TGCGCCAGCAGTTGGGGACCAGCGGCTGAAGCTTTCTTT,CASSWGPAAEAFF,TRBV10-2,.,.,TRBJ1-1
TGTGCCACCAGCTTACAGGGGGCTCGCACCGGGGAGCTGTTTTTT,CATSLQGARTGELFF,TRBV15,.,TRBD1,TRBJ2-2
TGTGCCACCAGCAGGCCGACAGGGGGCCTAACCCAGTACTTC,CATSRPTGGLTQYF,TRBV15,.,TRBD1,TRBJ2-5
TGTGCCAGTAGTATTTTTCACTCTAACTCCTACGAGCAGTACTTC,CASSIFHSNSYEQYF,TRBV19,.,.,TRBJ2-7
TGTGCCAGCAGCGTGTCCGGGACAGCTTCCCGGGAGCTGTTTTTT,CASSVSGTASRELFF,TRBV9,.,TRBD1,TRBJ2-2